This record concerns one T cell receptor beta chain sequence. Cohorts were determined from participant-reported clinical history. The authors' processing: Amplification of reference gene primers was used by the study to estimate nucleated cell counts. Here immunoSEQ multiplex PCR was the method, and the copy in TCRdb shows in-frame clones only, minus some. The V and J calls and the clone size are those of that table, but D and trimming were determined from the DNA. Of approximately 230,000 clones listed, under 95% are singletons. This sample was included in a study of blood T cell repertoires in COVID-19. Overall study: The United States, Italy and Spain were the sources of the acute and convalescent COVID-19 samples. The cDNA or gDNA used as material had been derived from T cells, B-cell-depleted T cells, or PBMCs.

Sequencing was carried out using PBMCs or T cells enriched from blood (not recorded which). The TCR was taken from a woman aged 18-29 years who had recovered from COVID-19.

The CDR3 DNA reads TGCGCCAGCAGCCTGGGTCGCGGACTAGCGGCCTACGAGCAGTACTTC. Translation gives CASSLGRGLAAYEQYF. J is TRBJ2-7 and V is TRBV4-1; TRBD2 matches 10 bases. The germline V gene encodes CDR1 MGHRA and CDR2 YSYEKL. CDR3 length: 16 amino acids. Germline trimming cut 4 bases from V and 2 bases from J; bases unmatched to any gene: 8.